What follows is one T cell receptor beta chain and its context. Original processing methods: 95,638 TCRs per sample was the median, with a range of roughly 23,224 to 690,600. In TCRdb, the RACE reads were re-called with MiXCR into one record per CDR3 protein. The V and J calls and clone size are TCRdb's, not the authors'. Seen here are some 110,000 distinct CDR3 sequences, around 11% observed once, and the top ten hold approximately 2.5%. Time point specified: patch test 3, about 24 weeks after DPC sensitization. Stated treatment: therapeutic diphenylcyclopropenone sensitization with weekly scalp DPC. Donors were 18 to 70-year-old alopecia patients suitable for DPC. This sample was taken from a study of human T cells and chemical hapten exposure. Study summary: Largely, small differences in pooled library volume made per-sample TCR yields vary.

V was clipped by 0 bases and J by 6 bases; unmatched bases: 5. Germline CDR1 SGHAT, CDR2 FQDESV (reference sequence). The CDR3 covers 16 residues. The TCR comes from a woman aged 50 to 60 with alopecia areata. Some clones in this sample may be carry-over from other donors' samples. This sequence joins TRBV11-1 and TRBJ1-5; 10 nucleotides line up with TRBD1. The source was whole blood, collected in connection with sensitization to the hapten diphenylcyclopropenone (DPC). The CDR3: CASSLAGTGVSQPQHF. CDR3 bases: TGTGCCAGCAGCTTAGCGGGGACAGGGGTATCTCAGCCCCAGCATTTT.